The 15 T cell receptor beta chains below come from one sample, sequenced in a study of cytomegalovirus exposure and HLA in healthy donors. The PCR was carried out with 60 Vbeta primers and 13 Jbeta primers. Generated by immunoSEQ multiplex PCR, the TCRdb table keeps only in-frame clones and is missing some. Found here are 70,000 to 75,000 clones; the top ten clones hold about 3.8%. The material sequenced was PBMCs. The receptors were sampled from a female donor in good health and CMV-seropositive.

The genes are TRBV29-1 and TRBJ2-6, with TRBD2 matching 10 bases. CDR1 and CDR2 from the germline V gene are SQVTM and ANQGSEA. The ends lost 6 bases at V and 0 bases at J; junction bases unmatched: 5. This CDR3 contains 16 residues. The CDR3 coding sequence is TGCAGCGTCTTAGGACTAGCGGACTCTGGGGCCAACGTCCTGACTTTC. This translates into CSVLGLADSGANVLTF.

Points on this clone: At one end, the junction sequence differs from germline, possibly due to a read error. This rearrangement joins TRBV18 to TRBJ2-5; 8 bases map to TRBD2. The germline gives CDR1 KGHSH, CDR2 LQKENI. The CDR3 has 14 amino acids. In nucleotides, the CDR3 is TGTGCCAGCTCACCACAAGCGGGAGAGGAGAACCAGTACTTC. The encoded protein is CASSPQAGEENQYF. Supplemented by reference TRBV18 and TRBJ2-5, the full variable domain reads NAGVMQNPRHLVRRRGQEARLRCSPMKGHSHVYWYRQLPEEGLKFMVYLQKENIIDESGMPKERFSAEFPKEGPSILRIQQVVRGDSAAYFCASSPQAGEENQYFGPGTRLLVL.

The genes are TRBV5-4 and TRBJ2-2; 9 positions agree with TRBD1. The V segment lost 2 bases and the J segment 3 bases; nucleotides outside the gene matches: 5. Germline-derived CDR1 and CDR2 are SGHNT and YYREEE (reference sequence). This CDR3 has 16 amino acids. The CDR3 nucleotides read TGTGCCAGCAGCTTAGGGGACAGGGCGGACACCGGGGAGCTGTTTTTT. It is translated as CASSLGDRADTGELFF.

This chain joins TRBV5-6 and TRBJ2-2; 11 positions match TRBD2. The CDR3 has 18 residues. CDR1 is SGHDT and CDR2 is YYEEEE in the germline V gene. V lost 1 base to trimming and J lost 6 bases; unmatched junction nucleotides: 11. The CDR3 protein is CASSLLAGGHTRAGELFF. CDR3 DNA: TGTGCCAGCAGCTTGCTAGCGGGGGGACACACCAGGGCCGGGGAGCTGTTTTTT.

This chain links TRBV25-1 with TRBJ1-4; no reliable D call. This CDR3 is built from 14 residues. Trimming left V 4 bases short and J 6 bases short, with 12 bases between. Germline V gene sequence: CDR1 MGHDK, CDR2 SYGVNS. The CDR3 loop reads CASSAISGDEKLFF. The CDR3 DNA is TGTGCCAGCAGTGCCATCTCAGGTGATGAAAAACTGTTTTTT.

The V gene is TRBV28, the J gene TRBJ2-7, with a weak D call TRBD2 (6 bases). This CDR3 spans 14 amino acids. CDR1 is MDHEN, CDR2 SYDVKM, per germline. V was clipped by 6 bases and J by 2 bases, with 14 bases between them. CDR3 sequence reads: CASRGWGVAYEQYF. The CDR3 coding sequence is TGTGCCAGCAGAGGGTGGGGGGTAGCCTACGAGCAGTACTTC.

This chain links TRBV2 with TRBJ2-5; TRBD1 matches at 7 bases. This CDR3 has 14 residues. Germline V CDR1 and CDR2: SNHLY, FYNNEI. Unmatched junction bases numbered 8, after V lost 8 bases and J lost 2 bases. The CDR3 DNA reads as TGTGCCAGCTACTGGGACAGACTACAAGAGACCCAGTACTTC. Protein product: CASYWDRLQETQYF.

The V call is TRBV5-4, the J call TRBJ2-1; 7 bases fit TRBD2. The CDR3 has 14 amino acids. The V and J ends lost 3 bases and 6 bases, in that order; junction bases with no gene match: 6. Germline V gene sequence: CDR1 SGHNT, CDR2 YYREEE (reference sequence). CDR3 amino acids: CASSWPGTTNEQFF. CDR3 DNA sequence: TGTGCCAGCAGCTGGCCCGGGACTACCAATGAGCAGTTCTTC.

Notes on this clone: The junction does not match germline at one end; this may be a read error. This chain connects TRBV2 to TRBJ2-7; maybe TRBD2 (6 bases). The CDR3 loop spans 13 amino acids. The germline gives CDR1 SNHLY, CDR2 FYNNEI. CDR3 amino acids: CASSEAPVDEAGF. CDR3 bases: TGTGCCAGCAGTGAAGCGCCTGTAGACGAAGCGGGCTTC.

CDR3 in DNA: TGCGCCAGCAGCCAGACAGGGGGGAGTGTCGGGGAGCTGTTTTTT. It specifies CASSQTGGSVGELFF. V gene TRBV4-1 combines with J gene TRBJ2-2; 9 nucleotides match TRBD1. This CDR3 comprises 15 residues. V was pared by 3 bases and J by 7 bases, with 6 bases of the junction left unmatched. Germline-derived CDR1 and CDR2 are MGHRA and YSYEKL.

J is TRBJ2-2 and V is TRBV6-6; tentatively, D is TRBD1 (6 bases). CDR1 is MNHNY and CDR2 is SVGAGI in the germline V gene (reference sequence). The CDR3 runs 15 residues. V shed 10 bases and J shed 1 base, with 16 bases lying between them. The CDR3 region is CATLDRSLNTGELFF. CDR3 DNA sequence: TGTGCCACCCTAGACAGGAGCCTGAACACCGGGGAGCTGTTTTTT.

This rearrangement joins TRBV5-4 to TRBJ1-2, with D perhaps matching TRBD1 (6 bases). The CDR3 contains 15 residues. Germline assignment: CDR1 SGHNT and CDR2 YYREEE (reference sequence). The V end was cut by 0 bases, the J end by 4 bases, with 13 bases between. The DNA for the CDR3 is TGTGCCAGCAGCTTGGCTGGACAGACACTCTATGGCTACACCTTC. Translated, it gives CASSLAGQTLYGYTF. The full variable domain, completed using reference TRBV5-4 and TRBJ1-2, is ETGVTQSPTHLIKTRGQQVTLRCSSQSGHNTVSWYQQALGQGPQFIFQYYREEENGRGNFPPRFSGLQFPNYSSELNVNALELDDSALYLCASSLAGQTLYGYTFGSGTRLTVV.

The genes are TRBV6-5 and TRBJ2-1; 7 positions agree with TRBD2. V gave up 6 bases and J gave up 3 bases; unmatched junction bases: 8. Germline lookup yields CDR1 MNHEY and CDR2 SVGAGI. This CDR3 is 15 amino acids long. Here the CDR3 reads CASRSTSPIYNEQFF. For the CDR3, the DNA is TGTGCCAGCAGGTCGACTAGCCCTATCTACAATGAGCAGTTCTTC.

With respect to this clone: This CDR3 is also generated by other DNA sequences in the sample. The gene calls are TRBV5-6 and TRBJ2-7; unclear D gene. Germline CDR1 SGHDT, CDR2 YYEEEE. CDR3 size: 12 residues. Trimming shortened V by 4 bases and J by 3 bases, and 8 bases separated the two germline ends. The CDR3 protein is CASSLNHYEQYF. For the CDR3, the DNA is TGTGCCAGCAGCCTAAATCACTACGAGCAGTACTTC.

The chain has TRBV5-4 and TRBJ1-2, with 8 nucleotides matching TRBD1. The CDR3 spans 15 residues. V was clipped by 7 bases and J by 2 bases; unmatched bases: 10. The germline CDR1 and CDR2 sequences are SGHNT and YYREEE (reference sequence). The CDR3 nucleotides read TGTGCCAGCCACCCCATTGGACAGGGAAACTATGGCTACACCTTC. This gives the protein CASHPIGQGNYGYTF.